This TCR beta chain was observed in a study of brain metastases from non-small cell lung cancer. This clone was recorded a few times. Profiled with immunoSEQ multiplex PCR; TCRdb holds only in-frame clones, not every one. The profile shows some 710 clones, 85% to 90% of them singletons. Sequences were obtained from tumor-adjacent normal tissue. The receptor was isolated from a donor aged 40 or older with non-small cell lung cancer.

This CDR3 is CASRPGGVADTQYF. CDR3 nucleotides: TGTGCCAGCAGACCGGGGGGGGTGGCAGATACGCAGTATTTT. The chain recombines TRBV2 with TRBJ2-3, with 8 bases fitting TRBD2. Germline assignment: CDR1 SNHLY and CDR2 FYNNEI. The length of the CDR3 is 14 residues. The J segment lost 4 bases and the V segment lost 6 bases, leaving 6 bases of the junction unmatched.